Presented here are 25 T cell receptor beta chains from one specimen sequenced in a study of shared clonotypes between healthy human individuals. Method: immunoSEQ multiplex PCR; TCRdb's copy keeps in-frame clones and lacks some. The table records 600,000 or so clones, roughly 98% of them present only once. Naive CD8 populations comprised CD45RO-negative cells positively selected for CCR7, excluding terminally differentiated effector memory CD45RA+ cells. Material: naive CD8+ T cells sorted from blood. These receptors all come from a man aged 30 to 45 in good health.

The chain has TRBV7-6 and TRBJ2-5; a possible D gene is TRBD2 (6 bases). CDR1 and CDR2 from the germline V gene are SGHVS and FNYEAQ. This CDR3 contains 20 residues. V lost 0 bases and J lost 1, with 24 bases in between. The CDR3 sequence: CASSLAFGALTSGPQETQYF. CDR3 nucleotides: TGTGCCAGCAGCTTAGCGTTTGGGGCCCTGACCAGCGGGCCCCAAGAGACCCAGTACTTC.

The gene calls are TRBV4-3 and TRBJ2-7; D call uncertain. The CDR3 extends over 13 amino acids. The germline gives CDR1 LGHNA, CDR2 YSLEER. Trimming cost V 1 base and J 5 bases, with 9 bases left between them. CDR3 sequence reads: CASSQAFSDEQYF. The DNA of the CDR3 is TGCGCCAGCAGCCAAGCGTTTTCGGACGAGCAGTACTTC.

The chain joins TRBV18 to TRBJ2-7, with 7 bases fitting TRBD2. The CDR3 has 14 amino acids. The trim removed 6 bases at V and 4 bases at J, leaving 9 bases unmatched. Looked up from germline, CDR1 is KGHSH and CDR2 is LQKENI. CDR3 DNA sequence: TGTGCCAGCTCGAGCGGGACTAAATTTTACGAGCAGTACTTC. Its protein is CASSSGTKFYEQYF.

This rearrangement joins TRBV6-5 to TRBJ2-7; D perhaps matches TRBD2 (6 bases). Germline V gene lookup returns CDR1 MNHEY and CDR2 SVGAGI. Trimming took 2 bases from V and 7 from J, leaving 15 bases between them. This CDR3 spans 14 amino acids. CDR3 nucleotide sequence: TGTGCCAGCAGTTACAGGGCAGGTGGGGGGGAGCAGTACTTC. It yields the protein CASSYRAGGGEQYF.

The chain combines TRBV19 with TRBJ2-7; D perhaps matches TRBD1 (6 bases). The germline CDR1 and CDR2 sequences are LNHDA and SQIVND (reference sequence). Between the trimmed V and J ends, which lost 3 bases and 1 base, there was a span of 7 bases. The CDR3 spans 13 residues. The CDR3 DNA sequence: TGTGCCAGTAGTATGGGACATTCCTACGAGCAGTACTTC. Protein sequence: CASSMGHSYEQYF.

This clone was counted only a few times. The chain employs TRBV7-9 and TRBJ2-1; no firm D call. Trimming took off 6 bases at V and 6 bases at J, with 12 bases between the two ends. CDR1 is SEHNR and CDR2 is FQNEAQ in the germline V gene (reference sequence). CDR3 length equals 13 residues. The CDR3 spells CASSSPESNEQFF. The DNA of the CDR3 is TGTGCCAGCAGTTCCCCAGAAAGCAATGAGCAGTTCTTC.

The chain joins TRBV19 to TRBJ1-1, with 10 bases fitting TRBD1. Germline V gene sequence: CDR1 LNHDA, CDR2 SQIVND (reference sequence). V lost 4 bases to trimming and J lost 9 bases; unmatched junction nucleotides: 8. The CDR3 length is 14 residues. The CDR3 loop reads CASSTRGQGFQAFF. The CDR3 DNA follows: TGTGCCAGTAGTACGAGGGGACAGGGGTTCCAAGCTTTCTTT.

The V gene is TRBV7-9, the J gene TRBJ2-7, with 10 bases identical to TRBD1. J was trimmed by 6 bases and V by 7 bases; bases with no gene match: 18. The CDR3 runs 17 residues. The germline gives CDR1 SEHNR, CDR2 FQNEAQ (reference sequence). Here the CDR3 reads CASNPSGDRGNLGEQYF. CDR3 nucleotide sequence: TGTGCCAGCAACCCTTCGGGGGACAGGGGTAATCTGGGCGAGCAGTACTTC. Full variable domain (outside the CDR3, taken from reference TRBV7-9 and TRBJ2-7): DTGVSQNPRHKITKRGQNVTFRCDPISEHNRLYWYRQTLGQGPEFLTYFQNEAQLEKSRLLSDRFSAERPKGSFSTLEIQRTEQGDSAMYLCASNPSGDRGNLGEQYFGPGTRLTVT.

This chain links TRBV6-1 with TRBJ2-4, with 7 bases lining up with TRBD2. Germline CDR1 is MNHNS and CDR2 is SASEGT. The J segment lost 8 bases and the V segment lost 6 bases, leaving 7 bases of the junction unmatched. The CDR3 sequence is 13 residues long. CDR3 residues: CASRSREDYIQYF. Written as DNA, the CDR3 is TGTGCCAGCAGATCCCGGGAGGACTACATTCAGTACTTC.

The chain uses TRBV11-2 and TRBJ2-1; possible D gene TRBD1, 5 bases. This CDR3 comprises 14 residues. Germline values: CDR1 SGHAT, CDR2 FQNNGV. Trimming removed 7 bases from V and 3 bases from J, with 13 bases in between. The CDR3 sequence is CASTFQGIYNEQFF. DNA of the CDR3: TGTGCCAGCACCTTCCAGGGCATCTACAATGAGCAGTTCTTC.

The genes are TRBV7-6 and TRBJ2-1; TRBD2 matches 11 bases. The CDR3 covers 15 residues. The V gene end was trimmed by 7 bases and the J gene end by 7 bases; junction bases not matched to a gene: 9. Germline V gene data show CDR1 as SGHVS and CDR2 as FNYEAQ. For the CDR3, the DNA is TGTGCCAGCACGGAACTAGCGGGAGTATCGAATGAGCAGTTCTTC. Amino acid sequence: CASTELAGVSNEQFF.

The gene calls are TRBV11-2 and TRBJ2-1, with TRBD2 matching over 11 bases. With V trimmed by 5 bases and J by 9 bases, 12 bases remained unmatched. CDR1 and CDR2 (germline): SGHAT, FQNNGV. The CDR3 has 16 residues. The CDR3 loop is CASSPAPGSGRVEQFF. CDR3 nucleotide sequence: TGTGCCAGCAGCCCGGCCCCGGGTAGCGGGAGGGTTGAGCAGTTCTTC.

V and J are TRBV20-1 and TRBJ2-5, with D tentatively TRBD1 or TRBD2 (5 bases each). Trimming shortened V by 7 bases and J by 5 bases, and 11 bases separated the two germline ends. The CDR3 extends over 11 amino acids. Germline V gene sequence: CDR1 DFQATT, CDR2 SNEGSKA (reference sequence). CDR3 sequence reads: CSVQGGETQYF. CDR3 sequence (DNA): TGCAGTGTTCAGGGCGGGGAGACCCAGTACTTC.

As to this clone: Different DNA sequences within this sample yield the same CDR3. V gene TRBV27 combines with J gene TRBJ2-7; possibly TRBD1 or TRBD2 for D (5 bases each). Trimming stripped 3 bases from V and 4 bases from J, with 10 bases between. Germline values: CDR1 MNHEY, CDR2 SMNVEV (reference sequence). This CDR3 has 13 residues. CDR3 loop: CASSLSGSYEQYF. CDR3 DNA: TGTGCCAGCAGTTTGTCAGGGAGTTACGAGCAGTACTTC.

The rearrangement links TRBV27 to TRBJ1-5; D might be TRBD1 (5 bases). The germline CDR1 and CDR2 sequences are MNHEY and SMNVEV (reference sequence). Trimming removed 4 bases from V and 4 bases from J, with 14 bases in between. The CDR3 covers 15 residues. The CDR3 is CASSSRDGGNQPQHF. The CDR3 DNA is TGTGCCAGCAGTTCCCGCGACGGGGGGAATCAGCCCCAGCATTTT.

CDR3 region: CASNPSSGTANEKLFF. CDR3 DNA: TGTGCCAGCAACCCCTCTTCAGGGACAGCTAATGAAAAACTGTTTTTT. The J gene is TRBJ1-4, the V gene TRBV7-9, with 7 bases aligning to TRBD1. V shed 7 bases and J 3 bases; nucleotides not matched to a gene: 11. The CDR3 loop spans 16 amino acids. CDR1 is SEHNR and CDR2 is FQNEAQ in the germline V gene (reference sequence).

V usage is TRBV7-9 and J usage is TRBJ2-5, with D possibly TRBD2 on 5 matching bases. This CDR3 has 15 residues. V lost 4 bases, J lost 4 bases, and 16 bases lay in between. Looked up from germline, CDR1 is SEHNR and CDR2 is FQNEAQ (reference sequence). CDR3 DNA: TGTGCCAGCAGCTCAGGATGGCCAGGAGGAGAGACCCAGTACTTC. This codes for CASSSGWPGGETQYF.

The chain recombines TRBV30 with TRBJ1-1; D may be TRBD1 (6 bases). The ends were cut back, 1 base at V and 5 bases at J, with 11 bases in the middle. The CDR3 spans 13 residues. Germline CDR1 reads GTSNPN; CDR2 reads SVGIG (reference sequence). The CDR3 protein is CAWSDGTFTEAFF. CDR3 DNA sequence: TGTGCCTGGAGTGACGGGACATTTACTGAAGCTTTCTTT.

The chain uses TRBV18 and TRBJ2-1, with a weak D call TRBD2 (5 bases). The CDR3 is made up of 17 amino acids. Trimming left V 3 bases short and J 0 bases short, with 15 bases between. The germline V gene encodes CDR1 KGHSH and CDR2 LQKENI. The CDR3 coding sequence is TGTGCCAGCTCACCGCCTGAGAGGGTTTACTCCTACAATGAGCAGTTCTTC. This encodes CASSPPERVYSYNEQFF.

CDR3 nucleotides: TGCGCCAGCAGCTTGGAGTCTACTAGCTCCTACGAGCAGTACTTC. This codes for CASSLESTSSYEQYF. V gene TRBV5-1 combines with J gene TRBJ2-7; D possibly corresponds to TRBD2 (5 bases). The germline V gene has CDR1 SGHRS and CDR2 YFSETQ. The length of the CDR3 is 15 residues. Trimming left V 0 bases short and J 0 bases short, with 10 bases between.

This chain connects TRBV27 to TRBJ1-2; D possibly corresponds to TRBD1 (5 bases). This CDR3 is built from 13 residues. The germline V and J ends were trimmed by 8 bases and 0 bases, with 10 bases remaining between them. Germline V gene data show CDR1 as MNHEY and CDR2 as SMNVEV (reference sequence). Here the CDR3 DNA reads TGTGCCAGCCGGGGCGGATCTAACTATGGCTACACCTTC. Encoded protein: CASRGGSNYGYTF.

V and J are TRBV13 and TRBJ1-1, with 9 positions matching TRBD1. The CDR3 is made up of 17 amino acids. Per the germline V gene, CDR1 is PRHDT and CDR2 is FYEKMQ (reference sequence). The J segment lost 0 bases and the V segment lost 2 bases, leaving 7 bases of the junction unmatched. CDR3 residues: CASSLTDRGQMNTEAFF. For the CDR3, the DNA is TGTGCCAGCAGCTTAACGGACAGGGGACAGATGAACACTGAAGCTTTCTTT.

The chain carries TRBV7-6 and TRBJ2-3; D is tentatively TRBD1 or TRBD2 (5 bases each). The CDR3 length is 13 residues. V was trimmed by 6 bases and J by 4 bases, leaving 11 bases between them. CDR1 and CDR2 from the germline V gene are SGHVS and FNYEAQ. The CDR3 loop is CASSLGPADTQYF. Here the CDR3 DNA reads TGTGCCAGCAGTCTGGGACCAGCAGATACGCAGTATTTT.

The V gene is TRBV27, the J gene TRBJ2-1; unclear D gene. The CDR3 spans 12 residues. Germline assignment: CDR1 MNHEY and CDR2 SMNVEV (reference sequence). V gave up 4 bases and J gave up 12 bases, with 13 bases separating them. CDR3 loop: CASSSSGTSQFF. The CDR3 region has the DNA TGTGCCAGCAGTTCCTCGGGCACCTCGCAGTTCTTC.

This clone was counted a single time. The chain employs TRBV7-9 and TRBJ2-7; 7 bases match TRBD2. This CDR3 spans 14 amino acids. The V and J ends lost 3 bases and 3 bases, in that order; junction bases with no gene match: 5. CDR1 SEHNR and CDR2 FQNEAQ come from the germline V gene (reference sequence). CDR3 loop: CASSFVGGLYEQYF. The CDR3 DNA reads as TGTGCCAGCAGCTTTGTGGGAGGGCTCTACGAGCAGTACTTC.